Below are 9 T cell receptor beta chains sequenced from a single sample in a study of vaccination and CD4 T cells after COVID-19. Treatment in this sample: roughly 11-day PBMC culture with coronavirus spike peptide pools or control peptides (ViraFEST assay). Cultured CD4+ T-cell DNA underwent Oncomine TCR Beta short-read sequencing. TCRdb independently ran MiXCR on the PCR reads; one entry per CDR3 protein. In the table there are about 9,700 distinct CDR3 sequences, 50% to 80% of which are singletons. Their antigens remain unidentified. The sequenced material came from CD4+ T cells from blood, cultured in vitro. All receptors come from a human donor who had recovered from COVID-19.

The rearrangement uses TRBV7-8 and TRBJ2-1; 8 bases align to TRBD2. CDR3 length equals 19 residues. The germline gives CDR1 SGHVS, CDR2 FQNEAQ. Trimming removed 4 bases from V and 0 bases from J; junction bases left unmatched: 14. CDR3 in DNA: TGTGCCAGCAGCTCTGTCCGGCAATTAGCGGGGAGCTCCTACAATGAGCAGTTCTTC. Encoded protein: CASSSVRQLAGSSYNEQFF.

V gene TRBV4-3 combines with J gene TRBJ1-2; weak D call: TRBD1 (5 bases). Between the trimmed V and J ends, which lost 1 base and 0 bases, there was a span of 12 bases. Germline values: CDR1 LGHNA, CDR2 YSLEER. This CDR3 comprises 16 residues. CDR3 protein: CASSQVLRVTNYGYTF. For the CDR3, the DNA is TGCGCCAGCAGCCAAGTCCTCAGGGTTACTAACTATGGCTACACCTTC.

This clonotype was counted between two and nine times. The chain carries TRBV9 and TRBJ2-1; tentative D call: TRBD1 (6 bases). Trimming cost V 0 bases and J 6 bases, with 16 bases left between them. The germline V gene encodes CDR1 SGDLS and CDR2 YYNGEE. CDR3 length: 16 residues. DNA for the CDR3: TGTGCCAGCAGCGTAGTAGGGGGAGCGTTAGGCAATGAGCAGTTCTTC. Translated: CASSVVGGALGNEQFF.

This clonotype was detected only a few times. The chain has TRBV7-9 and TRBJ2-7; D gene unclear. Germline CDR1 reads SEHNR; CDR2 reads FQNEAQ (reference sequence). This CDR3 spans 12 amino acids. The germline V and J ends were trimmed by 5 bases and 12 bases, with 17 bases remaining between them. The CDR3 DNA follows: TGTGCCAGCAGCCAATGGCAGACAACCCGGTACTTC. Its translation: CASSQWQTTRYF.

The chain uses TRBV23-1 and TRBJ1-2; D call uncertain. TRBV23-1 has ORF status, its function being uncertain. The CDR3 consists of 17 residues. The V end was cut by 9 bases, the J end by 0 bases, with 23 bases between. CDR3 amino acids: CASQSGTRTPTNYGYTF. The CDR3 bases are TGCGCCAGTCAGTCAGGAACCCGTACGCCTACTAACTATGGCTACACCTTC.

V usage is TRBV6-1 and J usage is TRBJ1-5, with D possibly TRBD1 on 5 matching bases. This CDR3 has 15 residues. Trimming took 2 bases from V and 6 from J, leaving 14 bases between them. Germline V gene sequence: CDR1 MNHNS, CDR2 SASEGT. CDR3: CASSERGGNGQPQHF. DNA for the CDR3: TGTGCCAGCAGTGAACGGGGGGGGAACGGTCAGCCCCAGCATTTT.

This clonotype has only one observation. The rearrangement links TRBV6-1 to TRBJ2-3; D call uncertain. The V and J ends lost 3 bases and 4 bases respectively, with 11 bases between them. The CDR3 sequence is 14 residues long. The germline gives CDR1 MNHNS, CDR2 SASEGT. CDR3 protein: CASSDGVRSDTQYF. CDR3 coding DNA: TGTGCCAGCAGTGATGGGGTCAGGTCAGATACGCAGTATTTT.

This chain connects TRBV19 to TRBJ1-1; weak D call: TRBD1 (5 bases). V lost 3 bases to trimming and J lost 6 bases, with 11 bases between them. This CDR3 region has 13 residues. From germline, CDR1 is LNHDA and CDR2 SQIVND (reference sequence). The CDR3 loop reads CASSIGRVSEAFF. The CDR3 DNA is TGTGCCAGTAGTATCGGCAGGGTCTCTGAAGCTTTCTTT.

The CDR3: CASSFGTLNTEAFF. DNA for the CDR3: TGTGCCAGCAGTTTCGGGACGTTGAACACTGAAGCTTTCTTT. The V and J genes are TRBV6-5 and TRBJ1-1, with D possibly being TRBD1 (5 bases). The V end lost 4 bases, the J end lost 0 bases, and 9 bases lay between the germline ends. This CDR3 has 14 residues. Germline values: CDR1 MNHEY, CDR2 SVGAGI.